The clone carrying this T cell receptor beta chain was recorded only once. The target antigen is unknown. The source of the sample is a study of cytomegalovirus exposure and HLA in healthy donors. Findings and limits, study-wide: The records held CMV serostatus as the only immune exposure information. Earlier results showed most TCR beta V segments being productive about 90% or about 30% of the time. In a later analysis, more than 15,000 TCR beta sequences were associated with HLA alleles at 0.05 false discovery rate. Later on, a genetic analysis was performed. It linked a missense variant in DCLRE1C with V- and J-gene trimming of TCR beta.

The V gene end was trimmed by 6 bases and the J gene end by 8 bases; junction bases not matched to a gene: 3. CDR1 is MNHNS and CDR2 is SASEGT in the germline V gene. The CDR3 covers 13 residues. PCR involved 60 Vbeta and 13 Jbeta primers. Profiling relied on immunoSEQ multiplex PCR, and the TCRdb table lists in-frame clones only, not all of them. The table includes 64,000 or so clones, about 70% detected once. The sequence derives from a man in his forties or fifties in good health and CMV-seropositive. The sequenced material came from PBMCs. The chain links TRBV6-1 to TRBJ2-1, with 11 bases lining up with TRBD1. CDR3 nucleotides: TGTGCCAGCAGGGGACAGGGGGGATATGAGCAGTTCTTC. Protein product: CASRGQGGYEQFF.